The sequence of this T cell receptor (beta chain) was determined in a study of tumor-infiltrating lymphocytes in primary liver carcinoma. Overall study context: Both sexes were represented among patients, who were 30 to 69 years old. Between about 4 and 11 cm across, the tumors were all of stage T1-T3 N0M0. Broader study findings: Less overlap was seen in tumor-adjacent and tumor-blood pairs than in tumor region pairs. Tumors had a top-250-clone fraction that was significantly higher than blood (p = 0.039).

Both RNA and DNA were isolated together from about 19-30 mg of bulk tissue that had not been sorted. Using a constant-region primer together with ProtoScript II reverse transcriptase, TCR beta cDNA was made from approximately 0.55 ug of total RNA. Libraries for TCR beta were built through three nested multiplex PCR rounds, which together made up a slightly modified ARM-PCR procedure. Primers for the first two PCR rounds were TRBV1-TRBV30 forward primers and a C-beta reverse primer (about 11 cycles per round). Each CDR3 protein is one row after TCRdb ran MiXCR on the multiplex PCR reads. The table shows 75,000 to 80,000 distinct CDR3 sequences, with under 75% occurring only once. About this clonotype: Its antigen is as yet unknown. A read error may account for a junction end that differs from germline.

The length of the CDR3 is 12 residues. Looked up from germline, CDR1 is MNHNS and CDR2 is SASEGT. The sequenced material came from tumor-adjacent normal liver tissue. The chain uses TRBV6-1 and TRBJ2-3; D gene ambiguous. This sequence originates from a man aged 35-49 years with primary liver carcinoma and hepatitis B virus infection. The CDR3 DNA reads TGTGCCAACAGTGAATGCACAGATACGCAGTATTTT. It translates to CANSECTDTQYF.